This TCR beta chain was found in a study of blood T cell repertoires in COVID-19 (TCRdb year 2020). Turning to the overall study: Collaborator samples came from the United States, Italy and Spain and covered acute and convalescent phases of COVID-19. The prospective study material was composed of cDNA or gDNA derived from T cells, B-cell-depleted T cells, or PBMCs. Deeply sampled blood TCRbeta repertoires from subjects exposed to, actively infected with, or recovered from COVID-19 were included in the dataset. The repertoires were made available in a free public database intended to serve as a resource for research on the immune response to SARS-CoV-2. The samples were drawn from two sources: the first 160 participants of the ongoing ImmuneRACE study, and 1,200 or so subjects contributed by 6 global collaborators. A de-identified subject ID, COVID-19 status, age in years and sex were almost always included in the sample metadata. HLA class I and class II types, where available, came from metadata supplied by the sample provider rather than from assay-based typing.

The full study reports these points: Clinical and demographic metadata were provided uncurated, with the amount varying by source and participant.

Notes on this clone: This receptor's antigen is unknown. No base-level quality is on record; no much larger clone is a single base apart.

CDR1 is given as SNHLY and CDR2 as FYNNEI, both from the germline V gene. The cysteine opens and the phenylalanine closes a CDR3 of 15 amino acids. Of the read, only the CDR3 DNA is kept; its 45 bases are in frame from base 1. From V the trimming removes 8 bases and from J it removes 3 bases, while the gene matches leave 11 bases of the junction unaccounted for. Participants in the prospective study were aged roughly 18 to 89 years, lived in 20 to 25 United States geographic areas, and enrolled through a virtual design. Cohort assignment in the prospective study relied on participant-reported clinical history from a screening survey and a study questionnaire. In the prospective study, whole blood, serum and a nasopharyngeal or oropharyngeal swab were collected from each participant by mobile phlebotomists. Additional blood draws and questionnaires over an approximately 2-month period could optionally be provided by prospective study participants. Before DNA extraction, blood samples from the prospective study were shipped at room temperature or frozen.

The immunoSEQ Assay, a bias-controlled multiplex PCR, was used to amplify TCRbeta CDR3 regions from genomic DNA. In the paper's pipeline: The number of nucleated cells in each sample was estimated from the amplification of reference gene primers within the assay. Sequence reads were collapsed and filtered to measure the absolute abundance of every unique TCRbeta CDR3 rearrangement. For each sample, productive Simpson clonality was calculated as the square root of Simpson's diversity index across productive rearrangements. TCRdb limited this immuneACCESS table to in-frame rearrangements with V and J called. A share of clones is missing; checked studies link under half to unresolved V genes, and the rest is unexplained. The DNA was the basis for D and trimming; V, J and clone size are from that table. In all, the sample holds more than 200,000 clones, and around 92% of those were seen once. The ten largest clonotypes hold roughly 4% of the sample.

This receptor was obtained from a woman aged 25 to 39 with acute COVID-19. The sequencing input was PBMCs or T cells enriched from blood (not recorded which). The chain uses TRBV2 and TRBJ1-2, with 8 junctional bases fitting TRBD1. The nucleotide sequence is TGTGCCAGCCCCCAAAGAACGGACAGGGACTATGGCTACACCTTC. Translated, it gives CASPQRTDRDYGYTF.